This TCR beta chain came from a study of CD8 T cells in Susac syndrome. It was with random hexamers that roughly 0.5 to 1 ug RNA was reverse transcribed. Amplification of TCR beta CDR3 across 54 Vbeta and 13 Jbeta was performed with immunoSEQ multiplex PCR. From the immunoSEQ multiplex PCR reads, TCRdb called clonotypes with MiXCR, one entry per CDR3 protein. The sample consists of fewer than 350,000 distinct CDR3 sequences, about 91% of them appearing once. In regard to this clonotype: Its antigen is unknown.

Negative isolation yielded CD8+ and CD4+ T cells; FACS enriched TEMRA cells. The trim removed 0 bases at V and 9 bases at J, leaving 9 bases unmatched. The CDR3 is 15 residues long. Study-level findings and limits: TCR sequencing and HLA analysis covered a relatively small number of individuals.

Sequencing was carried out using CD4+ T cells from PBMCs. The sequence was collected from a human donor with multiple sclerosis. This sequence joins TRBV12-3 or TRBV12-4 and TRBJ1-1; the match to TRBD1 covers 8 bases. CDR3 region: CASSLALTGATQAFF. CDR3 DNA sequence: TGTGCCAGCAGTTTAGCTTTGACAGGGGCCACACAAGCTTTCTTT.